Presented here are 25 T cell receptor beta chains from one specimen sequenced in a study of TIL therapy for anti-PD-1-resistant metastatic lung cancer. The libraries were made with immunoSEQ v3. TCRdb keeps only in-frame clones here, not all; method: immunoSEQ multiplex PCR. The repertoire holds more than 90,000 clones, with under 70% as singletons. The time point is: pre-treatment sample, taken before nivolumab and TIL therapy. Most excised metastases sampled were pleural nodules or supraclavicular lymph nodes. The material sequenced was tumor tissue, taken at baseline. The origin of the receptors is a person aged 25-80 years with non-small cell lung cancer.

V usage is TRBV11-1 and J usage is TRBJ2-1; maybe TRBD2 (6 bases). The CDR3 runs 13 residues. The V end was cut by 3 bases, the J end by 8 bases, with 11 bases between. CDR1 and CDR2 from the germline V gene are SGHAT and FQDESV (reference sequence). The CDR3 loop reads CASSFRDSDEQFF. CDR3 nucleotides: TGTGCCAGCAGCTTCCGGGACTCCGATGAGCAGTTCTTC. The full variable domain, completed using reference TRBV11-1 and TRBJ2-1, is EAEVAQSPRYKITEKSQAVAFWCDPISGHATLYWYRQILGQGPELLVQFQDESVVDDSQLPKDRFSAERLKGVDSTLKIQPAELGDSAMYLCASSFRDSDEQFFGPGTRLTVL.

The chain employs TRBV24-1 and TRBJ2-6; D possibly uses TRBD1 or TRBD2 (5 bases each). The CDR3 loop spans 16 amino acids. The germline V gene encodes CDR1 KGHDR and CDR2 SFDVKD. Trimming left V 0 bases short and J 4 bases short, with 9 bases between. The CDR3 region is CATSDLGGSGANVLTF. CDR3 coding DNA: TGTGCCACCAGTGATTTGGGGGGATCAGGGGCCAACGTCCTGACTTTC.

V gene TRBV2 combines with J gene TRBJ1-5; D ambiguous. Germline values: CDR1 SNHLY, CDR2 FYNNEI. V was pared by 6 bases and J by 2 bases, with 8 bases between. The CDR3 has 13 amino acids. CDR3 sequence (DNA): TGTGCCAGCAGGCAGGTAGGCAATCAGCCCCAGCATTTT. The encoded protein is CASRQVGNQPQHF.

This clone was recorded at least ten times. The gene calls are TRBV18 and TRBJ2-3; 13 bases align to TRBD2. CDR1 and CDR2 from the germline V gene are KGHSH and LQKENI. Trimming cost V 3 bases and J 2 bases; bases outside gene matches: 14. There are 20 residues in the CDR3. CDR3 in amino acids: CASSPLGPGLAGSPTDTQYF. The CDR3 bases are TGTGCCAGCTCACCTCTGGGCCCGGGACTAGCGGGATCCCCCACAGATACGCAGTATTTT.

V usage is TRBV30 and J usage is TRBJ1-2; D may be TRBD1 (5 bases). The CDR3 runs to 11 residues. Germline V gene sequence: CDR1 GTSNPN, CDR2 SVGIG (reference sequence). V was pared by 6 bases and J by 8 bases, with 13 bases between. The DNA of the CDR3 is TGTGCCTGTCGGGGCTCTTTGGGCTACACCTTC. Encoded protein: CACRGSLGYTF. Together with reference TRBV30 and TRBJ1-2, the CDR3 gives the full variable domain: SQTIHQWPATLVQPVGSPLSLECTVEGTSNPNLYWYRQAAGRGLQLLFYSVGIGQISSEVPQNLSASRPQDRQFILSSKKLLLSDSGFYLCACRGSLGYTFGSGTRLTVV.

This clone was found once. The chain recombines TRBV6-1 with TRBJ1-2; D is possibly TRBD1 (6 bases). CDR3 size: 17 residues. The V end lost 2 bases, the J end lost 4 bases, and 20 bases lay between the germline ends. Germline CDR1 and CDR2: MNHNS and SASEGT. As DNA, the CDR3 is TGTGCCAGCAGTGAACCGGGACAACAAGCACTTGGCTATGGCTACACCTTC. This codes for CASSEPGQQALGYGYTF.

V usage is TRBV19 and J usage is TRBJ2-2; D gene ambiguous. This CDR3 has 14 residues. CDR1 and CDR2 (germline): LNHDA, SQIVND (reference sequence). V lost 7 bases to trimming and J lost 8 bases, with 17 bases between them. CDR3 amino acids: CASTLGAGTGELFF. CDR3 sequence (DNA): TGTGCCAGTACCCTGGGCGCAGGCACGGGGGAGCTGTTTTTT.

The genes are TRBV3-1 (or the pseudogene TRBV3-2) and TRBJ1-3, with 7 bases that match TRBD1. The CDR3 contains 15 residues. After removal of 1 base from V and 2 bases from J, the junction contained 2 bases not matched to a gene. Germline V gene sequence: CDR1 LGHDT, CDR2 YNNKEL (reference sequence). CDR3 loop: CASSQGGQTGNTIYF. The CDR3 bases are TGTGCCAGCAGCCAAGGGGGACAGACTGGAAACACCATATATTTT.

The V call is TRBV24-1, the J call TRBJ1-5; 8 nucleotides match TRBD1. Per the germline V gene, CDR1 is KGHDR and CDR2 is SFDVKD. This CDR3 is built from 16 residues. The V segment lost 4 bases and the J segment 3 bases; nucleotides outside the gene matches: 7. The CDR3 sequence: CATSDPRTGTNQPQHF. The DNA for the CDR3 is TGTGCCACCAGTGACCCGAGGACAGGGACCAATCAGCCCCAGCATTTT.

This clone was seen only a few times. The V and J genes are TRBV6-5 and TRBJ2-5; either TRBD1 or TRBD2 may supply D (5 bases each). V was clipped by 3 bases and J by 4 bases, with 12 bases between them. Germline values: CDR1 MNHEY, CDR2 SVGAGI. This CDR3 is built from 14 residues. CDR3 amino acids: CASSYSGGRETQYF. The CDR3 DNA is TGTGCCAGCAGTTATTCTGGGGGTCGAGAGACCCAGTACTTC.

This clone has at least ten counts. The J gene is TRBJ1-6, the V gene TRBV2, with 7 bases lining up with TRBD1. Germline CDR1 and CDR2: SNHLY and FYNNEI. The CDR3 runs 14 residues. V shed 5 bases, J shed 7 bases, and the junction held 5 bases outside the gene matches. CDR3 sequence: CASSLGTANSPLHF. The CDR3 bases are TGTGCCAGCAGTCTCGGGACAGCCAATTCACCCCTCCACTTT.

This chain's CDR3 is CASSRGLAGAGELFF. CDR3 bases: TGTGCCAGCAGCAGGGGACTAGCGGGAGCTGGGGAGCTGTTTTTT. The chain couples TRBV7-2 to TRBJ2-2; 14 positions agree with TRBD2. Germline CDR1 SGHTA, CDR2 FQGNSA. V trimming: 5 bases; J trimming: 8 bases; junction bases outside the gene matches: 4. CDR3 length: 15 amino acids. Full variable domain (outside the CDR3, taken from reference TRBV7-2 and TRBJ2-2): GAGVSQSPSNKVTEKGKDVELRCDPISGHTALYWYRQSLGQGLEFLIYFQGNSAPDKSGLPSDRFSAERTGGSVSTLTIQRTQQEDSAVYLCASSRGLAGAGELFFGEGSRLTVL.

Concerning this clone itself: A much larger clone differs by one base, so this may be a read error. The rearrangement uses TRBV7-2 and TRBJ2-3; unclear D gene. CDR3 length: 12 amino acids. Germline V gene data show CDR1 as SGHTA and CDR2 as FQGNSA. Trimming took off 2 bases at V and 2 bases at J, with 2 bases between the two ends. The CDR3 DNA follows: TGTGCCAGCAGCTTATACACAGATACGCAGTATTTT. Translating it yields CASSLYTDTQYF.

This chain links TRBV9 with TRBJ2-1; D is ambiguous. With 3 bases removed from V and 3 bases from J, the gap between germline ends came to 22 bases. The germline gives CDR1 SGDLS, CDR2 YYNGEE. This CDR3 has 18 amino acids. Written as DNA, the CDR3 is TGTGCCAGCAGCGCCAGAAGAGCCTCGGATGCCCTCTACAATGAGCAGTTCTTC. As protein: CASSARRASDALYNEQFF.

This chain links TRBV7-9 with TRBJ1-2; D ambiguous. The CDR3 spans 13 residues. V lost 3 bases, J lost 4 bases, and 9 bases lay in between. Germline lookup yields CDR1 SEHNR and CDR2 FQNEAQ (reference sequence). CDR3 DNA sequence: TGTGCCAGCAGCTTCGGTCAGATCTATGGCTACACCTTC. This gives the protein CASSFGQIYGYTF.

Here the CDR3 reads CASSQDYGGTDTQYF. In nucleotides, the CDR3 is TGCGCCAGCAGCCAAGATTATGGAGGCACAGATACGCAGTATTTT. The genes are TRBV4-1 and TRBJ2-3; D unclear. This CDR3 spans 15 amino acids. Trimming left V 0 bases short and J 1 base short, with 8 bases between. CDR1 and CDR2 (germline): MGHRA, YSYEKL.

This clone was counted once. The V and J genes are TRBV27 and TRBJ1-6; D might be TRBD1 (6 bases). Trimming shortened V by 3 bases and J by 7 bases, and 10 bases separated the two germline ends. This CDR3 contains 14 residues. Looked up from germline, CDR1 is MNHEY and CDR2 is SMNVEV (reference sequence). In DNA form, the CDR3 reads TGTGCCAGCAGTTTCGACAGGAGGAATTCACCCCTCCACTTT. It encodes CASSFDRRNSPLHF.

This chain connects TRBV4-1 to TRBJ2-3; 10 nucleotides match TRBD1. This CDR3 has 15 residues. Germline trimming cut 0 bases from V and 4 bases from J; bases unmatched to any gene: 1. Germline values: CDR1 MGHRA, CDR2 YSYEKL. The CDR3 sequence is CASSQDGTGADTQYF. In DNA form, the CDR3 reads TGCGCCAGCAGCCAAGATGGGACAGGGGCAGATACGCAGTATTTT.

The CDR3 reads CASSNSLQPGGRETQYF. In DNA, the CDR3 is TGTGCCAGCAGCAACTCGCTCCAGCCTGGGGGTCGAGAGACCCAGTACTTC. The chain uses TRBV5-4 and TRBJ2-5, with D perhaps being TRBD1 or TRBD2 (5 bases each). Germline V gene data show CDR1 as SGHNT and CDR2 as YYREEE (reference sequence). The V gene lost 4 bases and the J gene lost 4 bases, with 23 bases spanning the gap. This CDR3 has 17 residues.

V gene TRBV14 combines with J gene TRBJ2-1; tentative D call: TRBD1 (6 bases). The CDR3 totals 15 residues. V was clipped by 4 bases and J by 3 bases, with 13 bases between them. Germline V gene data show CDR1 as SGHDN and CDR2 as FVKESK. This CDR3 is CASSRTALHYNEQFF. The DNA of the CDR3 is TGTGCCAGCAGCCGGACAGCGCTCCACTACAATGAGCAGTTCTTC.

Comments on this clone: The sample contains more than one DNA sequence encoding this CDR3. The chain carries TRBV7-2 and TRBJ1-2, with 8 nucleotides matching TRBD1. The CDR3 is made up of 15 amino acids. Trimming at V came to 4 bases and at J to 7 bases, leaving 11 bases not matched to a gene. Germline V gene data show CDR1 as SGHTA and CDR2 as FQGNSA. CDR3 loop: CASSSPQGQGGGYTF. The CDR3 nucleotides are TGTGCCAGCAGCTCCCCCCAAGGACAGGGAGGTGGCTACACCTTC.

A single count supports this clone. The chain couples TRBV3-1 (or the pseudogene TRBV3-2) to TRBJ2-3; the match to TRBD2 covers 8 bases. Germline V lookup: CDR1 LGHDT, CDR2 YNNKEL (reference sequence). V lost 8 bases, J lost 2 bases, and 18 bases stayed unmatched. This CDR3 comprises 18 residues. The CDR3 spells CASQETVGRARFTDTQYF. CDR3 DNA sequence: TGTGCCAGCCAGGAGACCGTCGGGAGGGCACGGTTCACAGATACGCAGTATTTT.

This chain joins TRBV7-8 and TRBJ1-5; D is possibly TRBD1 (6 bases). This CDR3 contains 15 residues. Trimming removed 5 bases at V and 5 bases at J, with 16 bases between. The germline gives CDR1 SGHVS, CDR2 FQNEAQ. The CDR3 region is CASSLKQGTYQPQHF. DNA for the CDR3: TGTGCCAGCAGCCTAAAACAGGGAACCTATCAGCCCCAGCATTTT.

The V and J genes are TRBV19 and TRBJ1-2; D unclear. The CDR3 contains 16 residues. Trimming shortened V by 5 bases and J by 5 bases, and 21 bases separated the two germline ends. From germline, CDR1 is LNHDA and CDR2 SQIVND (reference sequence). CDR3 region: CASSVSRAPIMYGYTF. DNA of the CDR3: TGTGCCAGTAGTGTTTCCCGGGCCCCGATAATGTATGGCTACACCTTC.

The V gene is TRBV11-2, the J gene TRBJ1-3, with 7 positions matching TRBD1. V lost 5 bases and J lost 0; bases outside the gene matches: 7. This CDR3 is built from 16 residues. Germline CDR1 reads SGHAT; CDR2 reads FQNNGV. CDR3 DNA sequence: TGTGCCAGCAGCCCTGACAGGGCACACTCTGGAAACACCATATATTTT. The encoded protein is CASSPDRAHSGNTIYF.